This T cell receptor beta chain derives from a study of Graves' ophthalmopathy and Graves' hyperthyroidism (dated by TCRdb to between 2018 and 2020). At the level of the whole study: Hyperthyroidism was considered stable if no progression to ophthalmopathy occurred within 18 months of follow-up. A discovery set of 100 patients (roughly 41 ophthalmopathy, 55 to 60 stable hyperthyroidism) was enrolled to explore V-J signatures distinguishing ophthalmopathy from hyperthyroidism. An independent validation cohort comprised around 20 hyperthyroidism patients and about 16 patients who later progressed from hyperthyroidism to ophthalmopathy. Following sampling, methimazole starting at 30 mg daily was administered to hyperthyroidism patients, and high-dose intravenous methylprednisolone was administered to ophthalmopathy patients. In more than five hyperthyroidism patients, the T-cell repertoires found in thyroid tissue were compared with those found in blood. TCR beta repertoire signatures were used to distinguish Graves' ophthalmopathy from Graves' hyperthyroidism and to predict progression to ophthalmopathy. In total, 120 to 150 blood samples were TCR-sequenced: 43 ophthalmopathy, some 75 hyperthyroidism and about 17 hyperthyroidism-to-ophthalmopathy patients. On the study overall, not on this receptor specifically: Most expanded thyroid clonotypes with frequency above 0.001 were also detected in blood, suggesting blood repertoires may reflect the thyroid immune response. No statistical method was used to set the sample size in advance, and the investigators knew which group each participant was assigned to. In validation, the model predicted ophthalmopathy progression with 70.59% sensitivity and around 72% specificity; some 13 predicted patients were CT-confirmed with GO in a median of around 6.5 months. The 13-signature model separated ophthalmopathy from stable hyperthyroidism with 85% to 90% sensitivity and approximately 81% specificity in cross-validation, and 80%/75% in the test set.

The germline V gene provides CDR1 SNHLY and CDR2 FYNNEI. The CDR3 covers 14 residues, taking in both the cysteine and the phenylalanine. The retained sequence is limited to the CDR3, 42 bases, with the frame set at the first base. Trimmed from V: 1 base; trimmed from J: 8 bases; junction bases lacking a gene match: 4. The hyperthyroidism patients were 18 to 65 years old and newly diagnosed, with a disease duration of less than 2 months. Patients with other autoimmune diseases, uncontrolled infections, pregnancy or lactation were excluded. Diagnosis relied on clinical symptoms, serum thyroxine, TRAb, thyroid ultrasound and orbital computed tomography. Total RNA was extracted using Trizol reagent, and RNA quality was checked on an Agilent 2100 Bioanalyzer. Points on this clonotype: There is no known antigen for this receptor. No per-base quality is available; no much larger clone lies one base away.

TCR beta CDR3 regions were amplified from RNA transcripts for repertoire sequencing. The first round of RT-PCR was done with HTBI primers and the Qiagen OneStep RT-PCR kit, and was followed by a second round of multiplex PCR, then size selection and purification. Libraries were sequenced paired-end with 100 bp reads on an Illumina HiSeq2000. The paper's processing steps were these. SOAPnuke was used to process the reads, removing any read that contained adapters or uncalled bases, had a mean Phred below 15, or lacked an exact match to the constant primer or identifier. COPE v1.2.5 was used to merge high-quality paired reads. Unique nucleotide sequences were defined as clonotypes and aligned to IMGT TRB V, D and J references using MiTCR v1.1. Analysis was restricted to V-J combinations with a frequency above 0.0001, which covered about 99% of repertoires. For each V-J combination, a TCR clonal expansion and chaos score was defined as the ratio of F50 clonal expansion to chaos observed in the TCRdist matrix. Welch's t-statistics and random forest were used to reduce the features to 10 to 15 V-J combinations, which were then used as input to a naive Bayes classifier. Thyroid-blood repertoire similarity was quantified with the Morisita-Horn index. Using fastp at Q25 and MiXCR, TCRdb reprocessed the public reads and kept productive beta chains. Rows are unified per CDR3 protein, each entry keeping the most common DNA and genes. The V and J calls come from TCRdb's annotation, not from the publication. Counted in this sample were 500,000 to 700,000 distinct CDR3 sequences; roughly 40% of them appeared once. 3.5% to 4.5% of the sample is in the top ten clones.

The chain is assembled from TRBV2 and TRBJ1-4, with TRBD1 identical over 7 junction bases. The TCR originated in an adult man with Graves' hyperthyroidism. The sample consisted of peripheral blood or thyroid tissue (not recorded which). The CDR3 protein sequence reads: CASSEGSGGEKLFF. The DNA sequence is as follows: TGTGCCAGCAGTGAAGGGTCAGGGGGGGAAAAACTGTTTTTT.